This passage covers 25 T cell receptor beta chains from one sample sequenced in a study of shared clonotypes between healthy human individuals. Sequencing used immunoSEQ multiplex PCR; TCRdb keeps in-frame clones, though not all of them. The data contain about 2.4 million clones, more than 80% of them singletons. The sequencing sample was made of naive CD4+ T cells sorted from blood. Subset in this sample: CD45RA+ positively selected. The receptors were sampled from a man aged 18 to 35 in good health.

This rearrangement joins TRBV7-9 to TRBJ1-5; TRBD1 matches 8 bases. Germline loops: CDR1 SEHNR, CDR2 FQNEAQ (reference sequence). The CDR3 consists of 15 residues. V was pared by 5 bases and J by 1 base, with 4 bases of the junction left unmatched. Here the CDR3 DNA reads TGTGCCAGCAGCCGGGGACAGGCAAGCAATCAGCCCCAGCATTTT. It specifies CASSRGQASNQPQHF.

The chain uses TRBV7-3 and TRBJ2-3; D is uncertain. V was shortened by 4 bases and J by 3 bases, with 14 bases between the two germline ends. This CDR3 has 15 residues. CDR1 and CDR2 (germline): SGHTA, FQGTGA. The CDR3 loop is CASSSRNRITDTQYF. The CDR3, as DNA: TGTGCCAGCAGCTCCCGTAATCGGATTACAGATACGCAGTATTTT.

This clone was seen a single time. J is TRBJ2-1 and V is TRBV20-1; D possibly matches TRBD1 or TRBD2 (5 bases each). Germline CDR1 and CDR2: DFQATT and SNEGSKA (reference sequence). The V end lost 7 bases, the J end lost 7 bases, and 8 bases lay between the germline ends. CDR3 length: 10 residues. CDR3: CSVEGNEQFF. For the CDR3, the DNA is TGCAGTGTTGAGGGGAATGAGCAGTTCTTC.

The V call is TRBV7-8, the J call TRBJ2-7; D is undetermined. Germline loops: CDR1 SGHVS, CDR2 FQNEAQ. V dropped 3 bases and J dropped 0 bases, with 18 bases sitting between them. The CDR3 totals 17 residues. The CDR3: CASSLFRLGPDSYEQYF. For the CDR3, the DNA is TGTGCCAGCAGCTTGTTTAGGTTAGGCCCTGACTCCTACGAGCAGTACTTC.

The chain has TRBV7-2 and TRBJ1-3; TRBD1 matches at 7 bases. The ends lost 5 bases at V and 0 bases at J; junction bases unmatched: 4. CDR1 is SGHTA, CDR2 FQGNSA, per germline. The CDR3 has 15 residues. DNA of the CDR3: TGTGCCAGCAGCCCGGGACAGCGCTCTGGAAACACCATATATTTT. It codes for CASSPGQRSGNTIYF.

This clone was detected once. The CDR3 coding sequence is TGTGCCACCAGCAGAGATCCCCAGCGGGGGTACGAGCAGTACTTC. Its translation: CATSRDPQRGYEQYF. The chain has TRBV15 and TRBJ2-7, with 8 nucleotides matching TRBD2. This CDR3 is built from 15 residues. J lost 4 bases, V lost 0 bases, and 5 bases had no gene match. Germline V lookup: CDR1 LNHNV, CDR2 YYDKDF (reference sequence).

As regards this clone: The sample holds other DNA sequences that translate to the same CDR3. The genes are TRBV20-1 and TRBJ1-2; 10 bases line up with TRBD1. Germline assignment: CDR1 DFQATT and CDR2 SNEGSKA (reference sequence). The CDR3 consists of 11 residues. CDR3 nucleotides: TGCAGCGGGACAGGGGACTATGGCTACACCTTC. It encodes CSGTGDYGYTF.

A remark on this clone: This sample also contains other DNA sequences that code for the same CDR3. This chain joins TRBV18 and TRBJ2-1, with 16 nucleotides matching TRBD2. CDR1 KGHSH and CDR2 LQKENI come from the germline V gene. The CDR3 runs 16 residues. The ends lost 0 bases at V and 8 bases at J; junction bases unmatched: 1. The CDR3 nucleotides read TGTGCCAGCTCACCACCGGGACTAGCGGGGGGGTATGAGCAGTTCTTC. Its translation is CASSPPGLAGGYEQFF.

This chain uses TRBV28 with TRBJ1-1; D not resolved. Germline V gene lookup returns CDR1 MDHEN and CDR2 SYDVKM. The CDR3 extends over 13 amino acids. V shed 8 bases and J shed 4 bases, with 14 bases lying between them. CDR3 bases: TGTGCCAGCTACTACGAGCGGAGCACTGAAGCTTTCTTT. It yields the protein CASYYERSTEAFF. Drawing the rest from reference TRBV28 and TRBJ1-1, the complete variable domain is DVKVTQSSRYLVKRTGEKVFLECVQDMDHENMFWYRQDPGLGLRLIYFSYDVKMKEKGDIPEGYSVSREKKERFSLILESASTNQTSMYLCASYYERSTEAFFGQGTRLTVV.

Only a few counts were recorded for this clone. This sequence joins TRBV18 and TRBJ1-4; 8 nucleotides match TRBD1. The CDR3 sequence is 15 residues long. In germline, CDR1 is KGHSH, CDR2 LQKENI. The trim removed 1 base at V and 5 bases at J, leaving 3 bases unmatched. The CDR3: CASSPRTGPNEKLFF. CDR3 nucleotide sequence: TGTGCCAGCTCACCACGGACAGGGCCAAATGAAAAACTGTTTTTT.

The CDR3 spells CASRLGPYSNQPQHF. DNA of the CDR3: TGCGCCAGCAGATTGGGGCCTTATAGCAATCAGCCCCAGCATTTT. The chain carries TRBV10-2 and TRBJ1-5; weak D call: TRBD1 (5 bases). CDR3 length equals 15 residues. Germline values: CDR1 WSHSY, CDR2 SAAADI. Between the trimmed V and J ends, which lost 6 bases and 0 bases, there was a span of 12 bases.

J is TRBJ1-4 and V is TRBV18; TRBD1 is a possible D gene (5 bases). Germline assignment: CDR1 KGHSH and CDR2 LQKENI. V was cut by 3 bases and J by 7 bases, with 12 bases left in between. The length of the CDR3 is 14 residues. CDR3 DNA: TGTGCCAGCTCACCCCGGGGCCAGAGTGAAAAACTGTTTTTT. As protein: CASSPRGQSEKLFF.

The chain is built from TRBV2 and TRBJ2-1; the D gene is possibly TRBD1 (6 bases). CDR3 size: 14 residues. Trimming removed 2 bases at V and 9 bases at J, with 14 bases between. CDR1 and CDR2 from the germline V gene are SNHLY and FYNNEI. The CDR3 region has the DNA TGTGCCAGCAGTGAAAGGGGCAGGGGCAGTGAGCAGTTCTTC. Translated: CASSERGRGSEQFF.

This clone was recorded once. The chain employs TRBV18 and TRBJ1-1, with no clear D. The CDR3 is made up of 13 amino acids. Germline loops: CDR1 KGHSH, CDR2 LQKENI. Trimming cost V 6 bases and J 0 bases, with 8 bases left between them. CDR3 loop: CASSRRVNTEAFF. In DNA, the CDR3 is TGTGCCAGCTCTCGCCGTGTGAACACTGAAGCTTTCTTT.

This chain uses TRBV6-1 with TRBJ2-5; TRBD1 aligns across 8 bases. The CDR3 runs 16 residues. The J segment lost 5 bases and the V segment lost 2 bases, leaving 10 bases of the junction unmatched. Germline-derived CDR1 and CDR2 are MNHNS and SASEGT. The CDR3 spells CASSETRTGTGETQYF. The DNA of the CDR3 is TGTGCCAGCAGTGAAACCCGGACAGGGACGGGGGAGACCCAGTACTTC.

In DNA form, the CDR3 reads TGTGCCAGCAGTATTACAGGGTATGGCTACACCTTC. As protein: CASSITGYGYTF. The rearrangement uses TRBV2 and TRBJ1-2, with TRBD1 as a possible D gene (6 bases). Germline CDR1 and CDR2: SNHLY and FYNNEI. The CDR3 is 12 amino acids. Trimming pared 5 bases from V and 5 bases from J, leaving 9 bases between.

The V gene is TRBV27, the J gene TRBJ2-1; no clear D. Between the trimmed V and J ends, which lost 1 base and 10 bases, there was a span of 11 bases. CDR3 length equals 13 residues. Looked up from germline, CDR1 is MNHEY and CDR2 is SMNVEV (reference sequence). This chain's CDR3 is CASSLLGPPEQFF. In DNA form, the CDR3 reads TGTGCCAGCAGTTTATTAGGACCCCCCGAGCAGTTCTTC.

The chain recombines TRBV6-6 with TRBJ2-5; D possibly matches TRBD1 or TRBD2 (5 bases each). The V and J ends lost 5 bases and 5 bases respectively, with 12 bases between them. Germline V gene lookup returns CDR1 MNHNY and CDR2 SVGAGI (reference sequence). The CDR3 is 13 residues long. As DNA, the CDR3 is TGTGCCAGCAGTCGTCGGGACGGGGAGACCCAGTACTTC. Protein sequence: CASSRRDGETQYF.

Written as DNA, the CDR3 is TGTGCCACCAGCAGAGGCCAGGGGTACCAGCCCCAGCATTTT. As protein: CATSRGQGYQPQHF. The chain combines TRBV15 with TRBJ1-5; TRBD1 is a possible D gene (6 bases). Trimming stripped 1 base from V and 7 bases from J, with 11 bases between. The CDR3 is 14 residues long. Germline V gives CDR1 LNHNV, CDR2 YYDKDF (reference sequence). Combining the CDR3 with reference TRBV15 and TRBJ1-5 gives the whole variable domain DAMVIQNPRYQVTQFGKPVTLSCSQTLNHNVMYWYQQKSSQAPKLLFHYYDKDFNNEADTPDNFQSRRPNTSFCFLDIRSPGLGDTAMYLCATSRGQGYQPQHFGDGTRLSIL.

A note on this clone: An end of the junction does not agree with germline; a read error may underlie this. This chain links TRBV6-5 with TRBJ2-2; 9 bases agree with TRBD2. Per the germline V gene, CDR1 is MNHEY and CDR2 is SVGAGI. CDR3 length equals 15 residues. As DNA, the CDR3 is TGTGTCAGCAGAAGACTAGCGGTGAACACCGGGGAGCTGTTTTTT. Translating gives CVSRRLAVNTGELFF.

This chain connects TRBV5-1 to TRBJ2-5, with TRBD1 matching 8 bases. The germline CDR1 and CDR2 sequences are SGHRS and YFSETQ. V trimming: 0 bases; J trimming: 5 bases; junction bases outside the gene matches: 12. The CDR3 runs to 17 residues. CDR3 DNA sequence: TGCGCCAGCAGCTTGGGGATTTCACAGGGGGGCTATGAGACCCAGTACTTC. It specifies CASSLGISQGGYETQYF.

This clone was recorded only once. The chain recombines TRBV30 with TRBJ2-2; D gene uncertain. There are 12 residues in the CDR3. V was shortened by 5 bases and J by 9 bases, with 13 bases between the two germline ends. Germline V CDR1 and CDR2: GTSNPN, SVGIG (reference sequence). CDR3 in amino acids: CAWGRLGRELFF. The CDR3 nucleotides are TGTGCCTGGGGTCGGTTGGGCCGGGAGCTGTTTTTT.

The chain links TRBV5-1 to TRBJ2-5, with no clear D. The CDR3 is made up of 14 amino acids. CDR1 and CDR2 (germline): SGHRS, YFSETQ. The germline V and J ends were trimmed by 1 base and 2 bases, with 9 bases remaining between them. CDR3 amino acids: CASSLIDGQETQYF. The DNA of the CDR3 is TGCGCCAGCAGCTTGATTGACGGTCAAGAGACCCAGTACTTC.

V is TRBV10-3 and J is TRBJ2-2; D possibly matches TRBD1 or TRBD2 (6 bases each). This CDR3 is built from 16 residues. The V and J ends lost 0 bases and 6 bases respectively, with 14 bases between them. Germline V CDR1 and CDR2: ENHRY, SYGVKD. The CDR3 here is CAISESGGTISGELFF. CDR3 DNA sequence: TGTGCCATCAGTGAGTCTGGGGGGACAATCTCCGGGGAGCTGTTTTTT.

In this sample, this clone turned up once. This rearrangement joins TRBV7-9 to TRBJ1-2, with D possibly matching TRBD1 (6 bases). Germline V CDR1 and CDR2: SEHNR, FQNEAQ (reference sequence). This CDR3 has 16 residues. Trimming cost V 5 bases and J 2 bases, with 18 bases left between them. The CDR3 coding sequence is TGTGCCAGCAGCCTGAAGGGGGGGGAAGAGAACTATGGCTACACCTTC. Protein sequence: CASSLKGGEENYGYTF.